This T cell receptor beta chain was captured by sequencing in a study of blood T cell repertoires in COVID-19. In the original analysis: Amplification of reference gene primers provided the estimated nucleated cell counts. Data came from immunoSEQ multiplex PCR; TCRdb stores just in-frame clones and leaves some out. The V and J calls and the clone size are those of that table, but D and trimming were determined from the DNA. Of approximately 45,000 clones in the sample, more than 85% were seen once. V lost 2 bases to trimming and J lost 7 bases; unmatched junction nucleotides: 5. The CDR3 is made up of 13 amino acids. The germline CDR1 and CDR2 sequences are MNHEY and SMNVEV (reference sequence).

The clonotype was recovered from a man aged 35-49 years with active COVID-19. Sequenced: peripheral blood. V is TRBV27 and J is TRBJ2-7, with TRBD2 matching over 7 bases. The CDR3 coding sequence is TGTGCCAGCAGTTTAAGGGGAGCGGGGGAGCAGTACTTC. Encoded protein: CASSLRGAGEQYF.